These 23 T cell receptor beta chains were sequenced from one sample in a study of OX40 agonist ivuxolimab in advanced cancers. TCRdb keeps only in-frame clones here, not all; method: immunoSEQ multiplex PCR. The sample shows about 67,000 clones, 80% to 90% of them seen only once. The sequencing used CD4+ or CD8+ T cells sorted from blood, collected in a trial of the OX40 agonist ivuxolimab. The receptors derive from an adult with an advanced solid tumor such as melanoma, head and neck, liver or kidney cancer.

The J gene is TRBJ2-5, the V gene TRBV6-8; D is perhaps TRBD1 or TRBD2 (5 bases each). The CDR3 has 15 residues. With 6 bases removed from V and 2 bases from J, the gap between germline ends came to 16 bases. Germline lookup yields CDR1 MNHGY and CDR2 SAAAGT. CDR3: CASSWGRSGQETQYF. In DNA form, the CDR3 reads TGTGCCAGCAGCTGGGGACGCTCGGGTCAAGAGACCCAGTACTTC.

This sequence joins TRBV5-4 and TRBJ1-1, with no clear D. The CDR3 runs 13 residues. V lost 0 bases and J 5 bases, leaving 8 bases between the germline ends. CDR1 and CDR2 (germline): SGHNT, YYREEE (reference sequence). CDR3 sequence: CASSLGQVTEAFF. In nucleotides, the CDR3 is TGTGCCAGCAGCTTGGGTCAGGTTACTGAAGCTTTCTTT. The variable domain in full, with the rest retrieved from reference TRBV5-4 and TRBJ1-1, is ETGVTQSPTHLIKTRGQQVTLRCSSQSGHNTVSWYQQALGQGPQFIFQYYREEENGRGNFPPRFSGLQFPNYSSELNVNALELDDSALYLCASSLGQVTEAFFGQGTRLTVV.

This chain connects TRBV2 to TRBJ2-2; no reliable D call. Trimming removed 2 bases at V and 0 bases at J, with 4 bases between. The CDR3 spans 14 residues. Germline V gene sequence: CDR1 SNHLY, CDR2 FYNNEI. The CDR3, as DNA: TGTGCCAGCAGTGAATTAGCGAACACCGGGGAGCTGTTTTTT. Protein sequence: CASSELANTGELFF. Filled out from reference TRBV2 and TRBJ2-2, the complete variable domain reads EPEVTQTPSHQVTQMGQEVILRCVPISNHLYFYWYRQILGQKVEFLVSFYNNEISEKSEIFDDQFSVERPDGSNFTLKIRSTKLEDSAMYFCASSELANTGELFFGEGSRLTVL.

V and J are TRBV19 and TRBJ2-7, with D unresolved. V was shortened by 5 bases and J by 2 bases, with 13 bases between the two germline ends. There are 14 residues in the CDR3. The germline CDR1 and CDR2 sequences are LNHDA and SQIVND (reference sequence). The CDR3 DNA sequence: TGTGCCAGTAGTCCCCTGGTGCAGCCCTACGAGCAGTACTTC. Protein product: CASSPLVQPYEQYF.

The chain recombines TRBV18 with TRBJ1-1; D gene ambiguous. Between the trimmed V and J ends, which lost 0 bases and 0 bases, there was a span of 8 bases. Germline V gene data show CDR1 as KGHSH and CDR2 as LQKENI. CDR3 length equals 15 residues. The CDR3 DNA is TGTGCCAGCTCACCACCCCCGGGGATGAACACTGAAGCTTTCTTT. Translated, it gives CASSPPPGMNTEAFF.

In its sample, this clone was seen once. This rearrangement joins TRBV19 to TRBJ2-7; no firm D call. Germline V gene data show CDR1 as LNHDA and CDR2 as SQIVND (reference sequence). The CDR3 runs 15 residues. Trimming cost V 5 bases and J 0 bases, with 14 bases left between them. CDR3 protein: CASSPSKQHSYEQYF. The CDR3 DNA sequence: TGTGCCAGTAGTCCTTCGAAGCAGCACTCCTACGAGCAGTACTTC.

The chain employs TRBV6-6 and TRBJ1-4; 7 bases align to TRBD1. CDR1 and CDR2 (germline): MNHNY, SVGAGI (reference sequence). Trimming removed 5 bases from V and 1 base from J; junction bases left unmatched: 4. The CDR3 is made up of 15 amino acids. The CDR3 DNA reads as TGTGCCAGCAGTCCTCCAGGGGGAACTAATGAAAAACTGTTTTTT. Translation: CASSPPGGTNEKLFF.

CDR3 loop: CASSQDLSGGRNEQFF. The CDR3 coding sequence is TGCGCCAGCAGCCAAGATCTCAGCGGGGGGAGGAATGAGCAGTTCTTC. The rearrangement joins TRBV4-3 to TRBJ2-1; 9 nucleotides match TRBD2. CDR1 and CDR2 (germline): LGHNA, YSLEER. V was clipped by 0 bases and J by 7 bases; unmatched bases: 7. This CDR3 contains 16 residues.

The chain couples TRBV7-2 to TRBJ2-2; the D call may be TRBD1 or TRBD2 (6 bases each). The length of the CDR3 is 14 residues. Germline V gives CDR1 SGHTA, CDR2 FQGNSA. V was cut by 6 bases and J by 8 bases, with 16 bases left in between. The CDR3 nucleotides are TGTGCCAGCAGTCAGGGGACTCTCCCGGGGGAGCTGTTTTTT. Protein: CASSQGTLPGELFF.

This clone was found a few times. The V and J genes are TRBV6-1 and TRBJ2-7; D not resolved. Trimming removed 7 bases at V and 5 bases at J, with 15 bases between. CDR3 size: 13 residues. Germline CDR1 is MNHNS and CDR2 is SASEGT. The DNA of the CDR3 is TGTGCCAGCACCCTAGGCCCCGGAGACGAGCAGTACTTC. Translated, it gives CASTLGPGDEQYF.

The rearrangement joins TRBV5-8 to TRBJ1-2; D remains ambiguous. The V gene lost 4 bases and the J gene lost 2 bases, with 6 bases spanning the gap. Germline V gene sequence: CDR1 SGHTS, CDR2 YDEGEE. The length of the CDR3 is 12 residues. CDR3 nucleotides: TGTGCCAGCAGCCGAAGAAACTATGGCTACACCTTC. This codes for CASSRRNYGYTF.

V is TRBV19 and J is TRBJ1-5; TRBD1 agrees at 7 bases. From germline, CDR1 is LNHDA and CDR2 SQIVND (reference sequence). There are 14 residues in the CDR3. Trimming removed 3 bases from V and 5 bases from J; junction bases left unmatched: 4. As DNA, the CDR3 is TGTGCCAGTAGTATCCCAGGGGGGCATCAGCCCCAGCATTTT. This translates into CASSIPGGHQPQHF.

This clone has only a few counts. The V gene is TRBV28, the J gene TRBJ1-3; D is ambiguous. The germline gives CDR1 MDHEN, CDR2 SYDVKM. The germline V and J ends were trimmed by 6 bases and 4 bases, with 7 bases remaining between them. This CDR3 is 12 amino acids long. Here the CDR3 reads CASRPQGNTIYF. As DNA, the CDR3 is TGTGCCAGCAGACCTCAGGGAAACACCATATATTTT.

The rearrangement uses TRBV5-4 and TRBJ2-1; TRBD1 might be the D (5 bases). Trimming cost V 0 bases and J 4 bases, with 11 bases left between them. The V gene's germline CDR1 is SGHNT and CDR2 YYREEE (reference sequence). The CDR3 is made up of 15 amino acids. As DNA, the CDR3 is TGTGCCAGCAGCTTGGGCAGGGCATGGTACAATGAGCAGTTCTTC. Translation gives CASSLGRAWYNEQFF.

The chain is built from TRBV2 and TRBJ1-5; D not resolved. V lost 4 bases and J 1 base, leaving 8 bases between the germline ends. CDR3 length: 14 amino acids. CDR1 SNHLY and CDR2 FYNNEI come from the germline V gene. CDR3 nucleotides: TGTGCCAGCAGTGTCGAGAAGAGCAATCAGCCCCAGCATTTT. This codes for CASSVEKSNQPQHF.

This clone came up once. The rearrangement links TRBV11-2 to TRBJ1-1; D may be TRBD1 (6 bases). Germline loops: CDR1 SGHAT, CDR2 FQNNGV. CDR3 size: 13 residues. The germline V and J ends were trimmed by 3 bases and 5 bases, with 10 bases remaining between them. The CDR3 sequence is CASSFTGWTEAFF. The CDR3 bases are TGTGCCAGCAGCTTTACAGGGTGGACTGAAGCTTTCTTT.

This sequence joins TRBV2 and TRBJ1-4; 9 positions match TRBD1. J lost 10 bases, V lost 7 bases, and 10 bases had no gene match. CDR3 length: 14 residues. The germline CDR1 and CDR2 sequences are SNHLY and FYNNEI. The CDR3 nucleotides are TGTGCCAGCACTCGGACAGGGGAGGTTGTAAAACTGTTTTTT. It codes for CASTRTGEVVKLFF.

This sequence joins TRBV29-1 and TRBJ2-7, with D unresolved. V dropped 6 bases and J dropped 3 bases, with 18 bases sitting between them. CDR1 and CDR2 (germline): SQVTM, ANQGSEA. The CDR3 sequence is 14 residues long. CDR3 coding DNA: TGCAGCGTAGAACGAGACTTGGGCGGCTACGAGCAGTACTTC. Translated: CSVERDLGGYEQYF.

This chain links TRBV7-9 with TRBJ2-1, with TRBD1 matching over 7 bases. V shed 11 bases, J shed 3 bases, and the junction held 7 bases outside the gene matches. CDR3 length: 13 residues. Looked up from germline, CDR1 is SEHNR and CDR2 is FQNEAQ (reference sequence). The CDR3 DNA follows: TGTGCCGGCGTCGGACAGGTCTACAATGAGCAGTTCTTC. Translation gives CAGVGQVYNEQFF.

The chain employs TRBV19 and TRBJ2-7; perhaps TRBD2 as D (7 bases). The V gene lost 10 bases and the J gene lost 2 bases, with 15 bases spanning the gap. Germline lookup yields CDR1 LNHDA and CDR2 SQIVND (reference sequence). This CDR3 is 13 amino acids long. The CDR3 loop reads CATRGGVTYEQYF. The CDR3 DNA reads TGTGCCACCCGAGGGGGGGTCACCTACGAGCAGTACTTC.

CDR3 DNA: TGTGCCAGCAACCCGGGGGGGTACACTGAAGCTTTCTTT. Amino acid sequence: CASNPGGYTEAFF. The gene calls are TRBV6-1 and TRBJ1-1; possible D gene TRBD1, 5 bases. Germline V gene data show CDR1 as MNHNS and CDR2 as SASEGT. This CDR3 has 13 residues. Trimming took 7 bases from V and 3 from J, leaving 12 bases between them.

The chain recombines TRBV28 with TRBJ1-2; 9 bases map to TRBD1. The CDR3 is made up of 15 amino acids. Germline-derived CDR1 and CDR2 are MDHEN and SYDVKM. V lost 5 bases to trimming and J lost 4 bases; unmatched junction nucleotides: 8. The CDR3 nucleotides are TGTGCCAGCAGTGTCAACAGGGGGCCGGGCTATGGCTACACCTTC. This encodes CASSVNRGPGYGYTF.

The genes are TRBV7-9 and TRBJ1-1; D gene uncertain. CDR3 size: 12 residues. V was clipped by 4 bases and J by 3 bases, with 6 bases between them. Germline CDR1 is SEHNR and CDR2 is FQNEAQ (reference sequence). CDR3 coding DNA: TGTGCCAGCAGCTCGCTCTACACTGAAGCTTTCTTT. Amino acids: CASSSLYTEAFF.